This TCR beta chain emerged from a study of OX40 agonist ivuxolimab in advanced cancers. Study-wide background: Past anti-PD-1, anti-PD-L1 or anti-CTLA-4 therapy was accepted, and roughly 38% had received some. Three partial responders included one hepatocellular carcinoma patient and two cutaneous melanoma patients.

About this clone: Antigen specificity is unknown.

Study conclusions and caveats: With doses of 0.1 to 3.0 mg/kg, CD4+ and CD8+ blood T cells had undergone clonal expansion by week 6.

Assay: immunoSEQ multiplex PCR; the TCRdb copy retains only in-frame clones and omits some. Here the sample spans 45,000 to 50,000 clones, about 87% being singletons. Sequencing was performed on CD4+ or CD8+ T cells sorted from blood, taken in a trial of the OX40 agonist ivuxolimab. The TCR originated in an adult with an advanced solid tumor such as melanoma, head and neck, liver or kidney cancer.

This CDR3 is CASSQGTSASYEQYF. CDR3 bases: TGTGCCAGCAGCCAAGGGACTAGCGCCTCCTACGAGCAGTACTTC. This chain joins TRBV4-2 and TRBJ2-7; 9 nucleotides line up with TRBD2. The germline V gene encodes CDR1 LGHNA and CDR2 YNFKEQ. V trimming: 1 base; J trimming: 0 bases; junction bases outside the gene matches: 1. The CDR3 contains 15 residues.